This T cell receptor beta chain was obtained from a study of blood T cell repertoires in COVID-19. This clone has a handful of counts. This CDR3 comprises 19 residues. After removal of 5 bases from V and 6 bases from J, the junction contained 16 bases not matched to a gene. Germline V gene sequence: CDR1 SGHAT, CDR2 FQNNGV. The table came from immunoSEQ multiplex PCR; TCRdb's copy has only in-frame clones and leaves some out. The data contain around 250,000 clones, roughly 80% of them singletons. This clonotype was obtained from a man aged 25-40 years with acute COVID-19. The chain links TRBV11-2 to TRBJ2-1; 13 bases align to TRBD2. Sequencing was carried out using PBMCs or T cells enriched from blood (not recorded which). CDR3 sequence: CASSRTIRTSGSLINEQFF. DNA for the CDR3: TGTGCCAGCAGCCGAACGATCAGGACTAGCGGGAGTTTGATCAATGAGCAGTTCTTC. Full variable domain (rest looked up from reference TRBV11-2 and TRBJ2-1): EAGVAQSPRYKIIEKRQSVAFWCNPISGHATLYWYQQILGQGPKLLIQFQNNGVVDDSQLPKDRFSAERLKGVDSTLKIQPAKLEDSAVYLCASSRTIRTSGSLINEQFFGPGTRLTVL.